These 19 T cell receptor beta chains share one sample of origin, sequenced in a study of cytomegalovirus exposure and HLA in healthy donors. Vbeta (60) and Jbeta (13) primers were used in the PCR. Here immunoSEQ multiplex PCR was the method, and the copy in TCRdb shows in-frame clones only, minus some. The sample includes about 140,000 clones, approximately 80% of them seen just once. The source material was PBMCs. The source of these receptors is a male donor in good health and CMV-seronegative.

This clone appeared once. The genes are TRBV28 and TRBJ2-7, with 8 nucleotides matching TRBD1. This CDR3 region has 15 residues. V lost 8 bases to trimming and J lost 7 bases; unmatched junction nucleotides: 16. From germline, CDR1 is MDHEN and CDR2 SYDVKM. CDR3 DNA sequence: TGTGCCAGCTTCGGTCCGGGGACAGGTCTGTGGGAGCAGTACTTC. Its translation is CASFGPGTGLWEQYF.

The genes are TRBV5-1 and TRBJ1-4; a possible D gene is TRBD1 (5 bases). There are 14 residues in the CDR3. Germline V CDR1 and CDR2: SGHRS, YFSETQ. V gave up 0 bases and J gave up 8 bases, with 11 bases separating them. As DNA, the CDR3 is TGCGCCAGCAGCTTGGCGGTAGGGGAAGAAAAACTGTTTTTT. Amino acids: CASSLAVGEEKLFF.

CDR3: CASSVGRVNTGELFF. For the CDR3, the DNA is TGTGCCAGCAGCGTAGGTCGCGTTAACACCGGGGAGCTGTTTTTT. The chain recombines TRBV9 with TRBJ2-2; D remains unclear. The CDR3 covers 15 residues. Germline V gene sequence: CDR1 SGDLS, CDR2 YYNGEE. V lost 0 bases and J lost 2, with 8 bases in between.

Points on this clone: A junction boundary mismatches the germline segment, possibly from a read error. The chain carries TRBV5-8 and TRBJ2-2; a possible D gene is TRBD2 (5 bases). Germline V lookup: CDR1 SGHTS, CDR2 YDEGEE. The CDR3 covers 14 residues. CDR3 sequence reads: CASSLGGNAGELFF. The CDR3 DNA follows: TGTGCCAGCAGCTTGGGAGGGAACGCCGGGGAGCTGTTTTTT.

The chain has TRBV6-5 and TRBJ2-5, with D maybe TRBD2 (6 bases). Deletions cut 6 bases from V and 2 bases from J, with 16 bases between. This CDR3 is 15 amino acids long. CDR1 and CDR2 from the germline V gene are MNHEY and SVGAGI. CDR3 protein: CASRRDFGGQETQYF. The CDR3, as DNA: TGTGCCAGCAGAAGGGACTTCGGAGGTCAAGAGACCCAGTACTTC.

CDR3 protein: CSVENRGLGYTF. The CDR3 DNA reads TGCAGCGTTGAAAACAGGGGGCTTGGCTACACCTTC. V gene TRBV29-1 combines with J gene TRBJ1-2, with TRBD1 identical over 9 bases. V lost 2 bases to trimming and J lost 7 bases; unmatched junction nucleotides: 2. The CDR3 extends over 12 amino acids. Germline CDR1 is SQVTM and CDR2 is ANQGSEA.

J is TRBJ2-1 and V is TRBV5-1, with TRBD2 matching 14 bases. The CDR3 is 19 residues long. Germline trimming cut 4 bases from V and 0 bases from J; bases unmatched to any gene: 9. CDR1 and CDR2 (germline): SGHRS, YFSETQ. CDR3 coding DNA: TGCGCCAGCAGCGGGGGACTAGCGGGAGCCCGGAGCTCCTACAATGAGCAGTTCTTC. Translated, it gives CASSGGLAGARSSYNEQFF.

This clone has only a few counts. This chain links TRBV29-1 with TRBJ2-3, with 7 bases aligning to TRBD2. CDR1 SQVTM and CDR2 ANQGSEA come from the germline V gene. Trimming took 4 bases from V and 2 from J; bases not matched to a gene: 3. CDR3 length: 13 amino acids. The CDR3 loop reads CSVGGGATDTQYF. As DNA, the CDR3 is TGCAGCGTTGGGGGGGGTGCCACAGATACGCAGTATTTT.

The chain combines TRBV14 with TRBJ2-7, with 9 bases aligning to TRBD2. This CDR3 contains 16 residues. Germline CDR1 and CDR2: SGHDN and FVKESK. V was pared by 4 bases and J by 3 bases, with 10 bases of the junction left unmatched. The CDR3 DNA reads TGTGCCAGCAGCCCCGGGACTAGCTTGACAGGCTACGAGCAGTACTTC. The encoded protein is CASSPGTSLTGYEQYF.

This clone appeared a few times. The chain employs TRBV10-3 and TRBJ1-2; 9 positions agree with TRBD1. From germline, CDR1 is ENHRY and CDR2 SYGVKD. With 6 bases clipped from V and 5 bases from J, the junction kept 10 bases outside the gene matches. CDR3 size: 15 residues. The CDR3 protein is CAIREGPGQGYGYTF. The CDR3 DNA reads TGTGCCATCAGGGAGGGACCGGGACAGGGATATGGCTACACCTTC.

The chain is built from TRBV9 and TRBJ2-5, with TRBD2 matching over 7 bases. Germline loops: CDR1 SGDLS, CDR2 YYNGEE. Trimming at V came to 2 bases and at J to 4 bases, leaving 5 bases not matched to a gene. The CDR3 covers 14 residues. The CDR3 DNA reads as TGTGCCAGCAGCGTGGCGGGGGAACCAGAGACCCAGTACTTC. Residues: CASSVAGEPETQYF. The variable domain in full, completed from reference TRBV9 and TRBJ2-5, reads DSGVTQTPKHLITATGQRVTLRCSPRSGDLSVYWYQQSLDQGLQFLIQYYNGEERAKGNILERFSAQQFPDLHSELNLSSLELGDSALYFCASSVAGEPETQYFGPGTRLLVL.

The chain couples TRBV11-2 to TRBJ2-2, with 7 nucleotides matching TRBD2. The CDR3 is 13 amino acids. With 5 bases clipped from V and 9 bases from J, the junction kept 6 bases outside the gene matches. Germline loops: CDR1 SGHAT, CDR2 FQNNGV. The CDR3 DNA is TGTGCCAGCAGCCCGACGGGAGGCCGGGAGCTGTTTTTT. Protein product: CASSPTGGRELFF.

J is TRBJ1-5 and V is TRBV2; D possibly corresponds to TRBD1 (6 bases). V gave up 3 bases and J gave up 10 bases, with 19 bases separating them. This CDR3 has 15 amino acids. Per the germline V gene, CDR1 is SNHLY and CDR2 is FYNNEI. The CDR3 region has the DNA TGTGCCAGCAGTGACACCGGGACACCGAACAACCCCCAGCATTTT. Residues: CASSDTGTPNNPQHF. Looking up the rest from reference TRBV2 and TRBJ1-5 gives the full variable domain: EPEVTQTPSHQVTQMGQEVILRCVPISNHLYFYWYRQILGQKVEFLVSFYNNEISEKSEIFDDQFSVERPDGSNFTLKIRSTKLEDSAMYFCASSDTGTPNNPQHFGDGTRLSIL.

CDR3: CASSGGPSLGNTIYF. CDR3 in DNA: TGTGCCAGCAGCGGGGGCCCGTCTTTAGGGAACACCATATATTTT. The chain links TRBV7-9 to TRBJ1-3; D might be TRBD1 (6 bases). The ends were cut back, 5 bases at V and 7 bases at J, with 18 bases in the middle. There are 15 residues in the CDR3. CDR1 SEHNR and CDR2 FQNEAQ come from the germline V gene (reference sequence).

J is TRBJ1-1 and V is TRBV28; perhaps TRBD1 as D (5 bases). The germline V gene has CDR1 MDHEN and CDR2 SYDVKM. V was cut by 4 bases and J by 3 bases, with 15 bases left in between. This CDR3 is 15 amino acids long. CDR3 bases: TGTGCCAGCAGTTCCCACAGGCTGGCGGACACTGAAGCTTTCTTT. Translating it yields CASSSHRLADTEAFF.

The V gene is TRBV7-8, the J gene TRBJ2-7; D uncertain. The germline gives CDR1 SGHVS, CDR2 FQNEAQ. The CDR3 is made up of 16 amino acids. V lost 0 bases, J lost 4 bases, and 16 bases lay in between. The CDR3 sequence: CASSLAPIQPIYEQYF. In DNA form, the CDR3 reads TGTGCCAGCAGCTTAGCGCCAATACAGCCGATTTACGAGCAGTACTTC. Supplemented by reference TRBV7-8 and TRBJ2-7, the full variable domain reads GAGVSQSPRYKVAKRGQDVALRCDPISGHVSLFWYQQALGQGPEFLTYFQNEAQLDKSGLPSDRFFAERPEGSVSTLKIQRTQQEDSAVYLCASSLAPIQPIYEQYFGPGTRLTVT.

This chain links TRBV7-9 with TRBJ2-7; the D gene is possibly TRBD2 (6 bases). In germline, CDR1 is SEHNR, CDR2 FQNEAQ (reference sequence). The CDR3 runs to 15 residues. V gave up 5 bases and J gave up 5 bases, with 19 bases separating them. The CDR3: CASSLVGGRYNEQYF. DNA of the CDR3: TGTGCCAGCAGCCTTGTCGGAGGGCGGTACAACGAGCAGTACTTC.

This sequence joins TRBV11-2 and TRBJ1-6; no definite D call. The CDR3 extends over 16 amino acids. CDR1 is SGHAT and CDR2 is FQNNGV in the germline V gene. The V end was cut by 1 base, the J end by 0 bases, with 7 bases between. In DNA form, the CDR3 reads TGTGCCAGCAGCTTAGTTGGCAGCTCCTATAATTCACCCCTCCACTTT. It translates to CASSLVGSSYNSPLHF. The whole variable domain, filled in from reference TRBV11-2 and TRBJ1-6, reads EAGVAQSPRYKIIEKRQSVAFWCNPISGHATLYWYQQILGQGPKLLIQFQNNGVVDDSQLPKDRFSAERLKGVDSTLKIQPAKLEDSAVYLCASSLVGSSYNSPLHFGNGTRLTVT.

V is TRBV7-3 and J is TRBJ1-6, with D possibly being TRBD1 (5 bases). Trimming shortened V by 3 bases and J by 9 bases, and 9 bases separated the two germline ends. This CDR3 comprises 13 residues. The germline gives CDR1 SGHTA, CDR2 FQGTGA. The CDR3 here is CASSLGGRSPLHF. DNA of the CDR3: TGTGCCAGCAGCTTGGGGGGACGTTCACCCCTCCACTTT. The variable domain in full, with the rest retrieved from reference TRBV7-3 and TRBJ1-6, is GAGVSQTPSNKVTEKGKYVELRCDPISGHTALYWYRQSLGQGPEFLIYFQGTGAADDSGLPNDRFFAVRPEGSVSTLKIQRTERGDSAVYLCASSLGGRSPLHFGNGTRLTVT.